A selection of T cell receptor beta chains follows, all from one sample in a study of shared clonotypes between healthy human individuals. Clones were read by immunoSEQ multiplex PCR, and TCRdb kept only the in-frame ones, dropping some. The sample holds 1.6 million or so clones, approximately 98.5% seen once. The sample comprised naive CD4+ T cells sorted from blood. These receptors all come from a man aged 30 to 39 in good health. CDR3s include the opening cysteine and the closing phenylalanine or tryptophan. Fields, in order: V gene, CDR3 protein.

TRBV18,CASSPSETQYF
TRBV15,CATSRVGLLNTGELFF
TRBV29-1,CSVGSGRYEQYF
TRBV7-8,CASSSSHTGSGGTYEQYF
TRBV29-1,CSVASGAYNEQFF
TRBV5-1,CASSLDRAQFNEQYF
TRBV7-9,CASSARWTEDEKLFF
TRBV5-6,CASRVGTGPGNTIYF
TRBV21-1,CASSKVKGTGRDYEQYF
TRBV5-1,CASSLSGRAGDEQFF
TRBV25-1,CASSPEGQGAGTGELFF
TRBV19,CASSPRAHLGEQYF
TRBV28,CASNRGNWGTDTQYF
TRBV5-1,CASSADRGDEQFF
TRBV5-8,CASSLTAAGLLYGYTF
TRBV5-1,CASSMDRPAVYEQYF
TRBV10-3,CAISESMGRMYQETQYF
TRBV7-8,CASRRERVEKLFF
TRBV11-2,CASSARKNSGNRDTQYF
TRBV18,CASSPPWDFISRHEQFF
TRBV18,CASSPLGPHHRTQETQYF
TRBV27,CASSYKLGTGDQPQHF
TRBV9,CASSITSGRPSGELFF
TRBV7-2,CASSLFLNTGELFF
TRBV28,CASSPPGTEAFF
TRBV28,CASTLGVSNQPQHF
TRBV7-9,CASSPGTVTGNTIYF
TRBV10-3,CATGGRTENTGELFF
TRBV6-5,CASSYRAQNNYGYTF
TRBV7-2,CASSPPPSYTGELFF